This T cell receptor (beta chain) emerged from a study of Ad26.COV2.S vaccination and SARS-CoV-2 variants. Trimming cost V 5 bases and J 2 bases; bases outside gene matches: 5. Germline lookup yields CDR1 SGHTA and CDR2 FQGTGA. The CDR3 contains 15 residues. The table came from immunoSEQ multiplex PCR; TCRdb's copy has only in-frame clones and leaves some out. The sample yields fewer than 600,000 clones, nearly 90% seen once. Described treatment: around 19 received Ad26.COV2.S at low or high dose, single or two shots; five or six received placebo; per-sample allocation not given. Sample collection was performed on day 63 after the first vaccine or placebo injection. About this clone itself: Its antigen is unidentified.

Whole-study results and caveats: People given the vaccine had a wider spike-specific TCR breadth than placebo recipients did.

The chain uses TRBV7-3 and TRBJ2-1; 8 bases are shared with TRBD2. The sequencing here drew on peripheral blood, taken in a trial of Ad26.COV2.S vaccine versus placebo. This TCR came from a person aged 18-60 years who received the Ad26.COV2.S COVID-19 vaccine or a placebo. The CDR3 here is CASSPLAATYNEQFF. For the CDR3, the DNA is TGTGCCAGCAGCCCACTAGCGGCTACCTACAATGAGCAGTTCTTC. Full variable domain (rest looked up from reference TRBV7-3 and TRBJ2-1): GAGVSQTPSNKVTEKGKYVELRCDPISGHTALYWYRQSLGQGPEFLIYFQGTGAADDSGLPNDRFFAVRPEGSVSTLKIQRTERGDSAVYLCASSPLAATYNEQFFGPGTRLTVL.